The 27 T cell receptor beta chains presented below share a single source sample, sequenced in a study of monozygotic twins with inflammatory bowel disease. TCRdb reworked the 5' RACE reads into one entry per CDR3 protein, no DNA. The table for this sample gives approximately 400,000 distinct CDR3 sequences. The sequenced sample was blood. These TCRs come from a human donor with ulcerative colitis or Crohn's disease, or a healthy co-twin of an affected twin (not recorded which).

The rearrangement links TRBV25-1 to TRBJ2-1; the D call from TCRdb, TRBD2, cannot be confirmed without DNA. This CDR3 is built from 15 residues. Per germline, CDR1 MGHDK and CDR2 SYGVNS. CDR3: CASSLSGPRVNEQFF.

The CDR3 spells CASSQSLRATYEQYF. V gene TRBV4-1 combines with J gene TRBJ2-7; TCRdb's D gene call, TRBD2, goes unchecked for lack of DNA. Per the germline V gene, CDR1 is MGHRA and CDR2 is YSYEKL. The CDR3 spans 15 residues.

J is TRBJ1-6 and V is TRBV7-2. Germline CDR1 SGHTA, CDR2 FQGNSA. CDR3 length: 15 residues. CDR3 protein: CASSSQIQRDSPLHF.

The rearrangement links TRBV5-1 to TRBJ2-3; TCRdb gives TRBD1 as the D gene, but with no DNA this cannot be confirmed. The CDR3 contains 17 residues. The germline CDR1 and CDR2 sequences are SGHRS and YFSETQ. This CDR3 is CASSPSYAGGPTDTQYF.

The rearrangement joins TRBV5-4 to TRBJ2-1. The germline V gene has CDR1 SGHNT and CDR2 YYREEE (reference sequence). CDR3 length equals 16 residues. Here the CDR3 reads CASSIRILNSYNEQFF.

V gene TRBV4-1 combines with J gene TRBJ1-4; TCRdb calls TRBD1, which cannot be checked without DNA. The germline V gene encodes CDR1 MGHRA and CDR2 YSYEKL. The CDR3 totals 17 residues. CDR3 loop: CASSQGYGGQGYEKLFF.

The CDR3 is CASSQRGETQYF. J is TRBJ2-3 and V is TRBV6-2 or TRBV6-3; the TRBD1 assignment by TCRdb is unverifiable without DNA. This CDR3 has 12 amino acids. CDR1 and CDR2 from the germline V gene are MNHEY and SVGEGT.

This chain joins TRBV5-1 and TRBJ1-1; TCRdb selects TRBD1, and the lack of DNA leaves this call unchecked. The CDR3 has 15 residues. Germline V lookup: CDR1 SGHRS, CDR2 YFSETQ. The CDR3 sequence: CASSLGDRANTEAFF.

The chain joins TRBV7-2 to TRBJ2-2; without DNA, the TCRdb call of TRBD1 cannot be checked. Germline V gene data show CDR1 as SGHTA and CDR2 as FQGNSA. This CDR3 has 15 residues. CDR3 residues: CASSYRGPNTGELFF.

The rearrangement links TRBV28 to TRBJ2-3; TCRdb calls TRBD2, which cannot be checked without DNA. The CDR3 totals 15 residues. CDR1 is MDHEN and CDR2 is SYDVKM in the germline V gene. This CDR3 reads CASSFGPGGTDTQYF.

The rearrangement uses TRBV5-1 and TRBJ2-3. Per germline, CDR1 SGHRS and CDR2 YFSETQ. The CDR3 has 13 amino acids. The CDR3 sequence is CASSLSPRDTQYF.

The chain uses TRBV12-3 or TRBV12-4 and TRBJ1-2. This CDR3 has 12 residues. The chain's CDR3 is CASSLINYGYTF.

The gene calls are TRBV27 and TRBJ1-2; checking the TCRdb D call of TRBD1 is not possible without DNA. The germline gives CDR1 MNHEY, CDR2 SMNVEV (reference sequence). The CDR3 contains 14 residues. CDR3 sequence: CASSFGGLGYGYTF.

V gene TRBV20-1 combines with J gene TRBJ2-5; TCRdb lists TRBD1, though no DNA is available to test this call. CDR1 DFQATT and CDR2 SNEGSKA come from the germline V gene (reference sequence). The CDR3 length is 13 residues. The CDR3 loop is CSAAPGPIGTQYF.

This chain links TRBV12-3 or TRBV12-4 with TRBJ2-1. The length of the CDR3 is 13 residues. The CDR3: CASSPYSVNEQFF.

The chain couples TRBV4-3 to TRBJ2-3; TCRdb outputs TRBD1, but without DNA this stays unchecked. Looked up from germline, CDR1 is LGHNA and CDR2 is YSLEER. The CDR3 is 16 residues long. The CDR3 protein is CASSQEWGGRTDTQYF.

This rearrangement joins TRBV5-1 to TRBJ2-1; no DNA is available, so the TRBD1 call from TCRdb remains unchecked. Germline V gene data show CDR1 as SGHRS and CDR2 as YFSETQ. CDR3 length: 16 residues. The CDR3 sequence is CASSFRPDEGYNEQFF.

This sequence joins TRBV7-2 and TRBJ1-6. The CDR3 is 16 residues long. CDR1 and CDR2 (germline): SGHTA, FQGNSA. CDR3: CASSLALNSNNSPLHF.

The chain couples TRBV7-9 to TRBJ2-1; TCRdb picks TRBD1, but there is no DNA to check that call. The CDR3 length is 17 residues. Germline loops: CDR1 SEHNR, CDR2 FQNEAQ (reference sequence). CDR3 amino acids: CASSISPGAGNYNEQFF.

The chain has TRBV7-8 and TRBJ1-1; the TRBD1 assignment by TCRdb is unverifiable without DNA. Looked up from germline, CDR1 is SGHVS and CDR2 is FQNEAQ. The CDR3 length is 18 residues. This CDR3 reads CASSFPRGSQGSDTEAFF.

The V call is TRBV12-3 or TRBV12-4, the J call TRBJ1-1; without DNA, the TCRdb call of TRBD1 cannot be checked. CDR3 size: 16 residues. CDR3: CASSTLGGQGNTEAFF.

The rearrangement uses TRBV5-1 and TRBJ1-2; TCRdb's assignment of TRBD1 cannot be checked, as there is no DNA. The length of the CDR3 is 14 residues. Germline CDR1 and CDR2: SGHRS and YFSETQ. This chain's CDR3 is CASSIPTGDYGYTF.

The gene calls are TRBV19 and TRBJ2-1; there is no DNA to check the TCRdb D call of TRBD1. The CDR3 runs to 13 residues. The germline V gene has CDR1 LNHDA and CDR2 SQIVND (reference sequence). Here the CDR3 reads CASTQGTYNEQFF.

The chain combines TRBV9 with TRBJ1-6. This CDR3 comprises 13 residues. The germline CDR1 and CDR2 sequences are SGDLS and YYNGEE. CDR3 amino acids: CASSGTLNSPLHF.

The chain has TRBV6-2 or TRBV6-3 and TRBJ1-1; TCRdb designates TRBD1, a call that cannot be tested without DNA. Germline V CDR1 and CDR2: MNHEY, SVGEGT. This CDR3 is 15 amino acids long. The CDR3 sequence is CASSYGTGADTEAFF.

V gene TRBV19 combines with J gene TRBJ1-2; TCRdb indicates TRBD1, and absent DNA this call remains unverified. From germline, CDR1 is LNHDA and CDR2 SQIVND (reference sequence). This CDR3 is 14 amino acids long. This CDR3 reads CASSYYRQGEGYTF.

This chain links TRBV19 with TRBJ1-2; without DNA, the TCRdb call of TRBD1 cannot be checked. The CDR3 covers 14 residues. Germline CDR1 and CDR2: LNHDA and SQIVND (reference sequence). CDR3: CASSIQTGGIGYTF.